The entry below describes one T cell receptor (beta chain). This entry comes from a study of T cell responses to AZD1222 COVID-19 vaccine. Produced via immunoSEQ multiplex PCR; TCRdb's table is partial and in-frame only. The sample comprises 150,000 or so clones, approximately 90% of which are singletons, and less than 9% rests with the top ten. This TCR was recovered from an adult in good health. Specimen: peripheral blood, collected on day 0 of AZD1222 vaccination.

CDR3 nucleotide sequence: TGCGCCAGCAGCTTGGTTACAGGCGCCGCCGCTGAAGCTTTCTTT. Translating it yields CASSLVTGAAAEAFF. The rearrangement links TRBV5-1 to TRBJ1-1; tentative D call: TRBD1 (5 bases). The V and J ends lost 0 bases and 6 bases respectively, with 15 bases between them. The CDR3 extends over 15 amino acids. From germline, CDR1 is SGHRS and CDR2 YFSETQ.